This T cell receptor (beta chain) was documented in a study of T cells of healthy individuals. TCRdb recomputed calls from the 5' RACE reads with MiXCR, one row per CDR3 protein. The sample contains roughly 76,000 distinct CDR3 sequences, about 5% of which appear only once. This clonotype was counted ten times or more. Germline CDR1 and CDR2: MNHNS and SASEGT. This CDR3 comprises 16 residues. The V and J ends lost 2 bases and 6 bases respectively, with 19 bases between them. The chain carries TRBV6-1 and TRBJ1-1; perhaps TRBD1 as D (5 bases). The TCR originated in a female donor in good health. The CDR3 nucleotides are TGTGCCAGCAGTGAAACTCCGCCAGGGCGGTTCGCTGAAGCTTTCTTT. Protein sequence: CASSETPPGRFAEAFF.